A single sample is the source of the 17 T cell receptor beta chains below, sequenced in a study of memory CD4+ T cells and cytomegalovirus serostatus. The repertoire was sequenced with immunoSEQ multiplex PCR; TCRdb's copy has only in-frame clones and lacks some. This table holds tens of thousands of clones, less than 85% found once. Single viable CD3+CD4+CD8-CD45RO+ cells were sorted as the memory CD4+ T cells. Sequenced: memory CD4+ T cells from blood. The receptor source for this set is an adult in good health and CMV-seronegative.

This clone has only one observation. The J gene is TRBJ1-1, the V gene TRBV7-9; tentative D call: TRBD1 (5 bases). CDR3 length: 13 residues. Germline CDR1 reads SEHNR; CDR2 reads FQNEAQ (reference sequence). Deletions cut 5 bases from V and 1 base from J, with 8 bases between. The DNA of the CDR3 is TGTGCCAGCAGCGTCCAGGGGAACACTGAAGCTTTCTTT. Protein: CASSVQGNTEAFF.

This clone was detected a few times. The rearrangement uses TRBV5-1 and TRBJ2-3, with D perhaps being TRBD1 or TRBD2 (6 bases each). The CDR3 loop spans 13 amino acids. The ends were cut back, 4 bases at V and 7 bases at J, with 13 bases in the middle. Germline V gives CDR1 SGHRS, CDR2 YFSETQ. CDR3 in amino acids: CASSRGEGYTQYF. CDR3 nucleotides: TGCGCCAGCAGCAGGGGGGAAGGATATACGCAGTATTTT.

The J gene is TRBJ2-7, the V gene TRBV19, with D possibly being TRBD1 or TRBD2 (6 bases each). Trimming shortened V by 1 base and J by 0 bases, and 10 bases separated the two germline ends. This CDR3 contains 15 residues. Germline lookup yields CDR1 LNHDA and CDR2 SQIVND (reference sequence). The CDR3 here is CASSIGGGGSYEQYF. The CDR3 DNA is TGTGCCAGTAGTATAGGCGGAGGGGGCTCCTACGAGCAGTACTTC.

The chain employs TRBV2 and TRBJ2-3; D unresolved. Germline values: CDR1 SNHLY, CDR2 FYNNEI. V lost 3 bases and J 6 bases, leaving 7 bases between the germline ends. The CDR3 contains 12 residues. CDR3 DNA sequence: TGTGCCAGCAGTGACCGGCTGGATACGCAGTATTTT. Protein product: CASSDRLDTQYF.

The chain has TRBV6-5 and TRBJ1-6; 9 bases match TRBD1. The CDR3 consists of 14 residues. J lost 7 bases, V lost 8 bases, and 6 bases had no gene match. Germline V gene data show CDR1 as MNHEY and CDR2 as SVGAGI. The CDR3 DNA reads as TGTGCCAGCGGGGGGACAGGGCACAATTCACCCCTCCACTTT. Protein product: CASGGTGHNSPLHF.

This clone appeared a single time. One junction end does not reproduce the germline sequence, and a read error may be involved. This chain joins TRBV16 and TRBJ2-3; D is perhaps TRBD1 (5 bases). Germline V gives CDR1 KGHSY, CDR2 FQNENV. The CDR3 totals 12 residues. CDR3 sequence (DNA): TGTGCCAGCAGCCAATCTAGGACATATTACCCTTTT. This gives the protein CASSQSRTYYPF.

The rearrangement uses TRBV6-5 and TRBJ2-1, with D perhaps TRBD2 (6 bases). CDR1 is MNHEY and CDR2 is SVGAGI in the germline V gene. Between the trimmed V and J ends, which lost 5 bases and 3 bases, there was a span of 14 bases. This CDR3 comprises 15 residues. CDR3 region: CASSQPGLGYNEQFF. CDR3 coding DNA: TGTGCCAGCAGTCAACCGGGACTGGGCTACAATGAGCAGTTCTTC.

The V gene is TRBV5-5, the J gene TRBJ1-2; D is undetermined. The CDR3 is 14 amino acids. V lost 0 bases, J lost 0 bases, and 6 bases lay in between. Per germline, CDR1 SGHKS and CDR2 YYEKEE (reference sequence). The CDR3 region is CASSLASTNYGYTF. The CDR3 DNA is TGTGCCAGCAGCTTGGCCAGCACTAACTATGGCTACACCTTC.

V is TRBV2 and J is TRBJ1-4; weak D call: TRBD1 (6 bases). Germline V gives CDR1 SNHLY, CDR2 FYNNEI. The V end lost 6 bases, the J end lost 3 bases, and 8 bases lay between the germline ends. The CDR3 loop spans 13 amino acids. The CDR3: CASSRTANEKLFF. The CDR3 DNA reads TGTGCCAGCAGCCGGACAGCTAATGAAAAACTGTTTTTT.

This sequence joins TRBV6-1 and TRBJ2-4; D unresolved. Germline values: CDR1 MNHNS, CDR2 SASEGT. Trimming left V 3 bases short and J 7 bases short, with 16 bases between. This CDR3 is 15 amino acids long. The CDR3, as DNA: TGTGCCAGCAGTGAGACTGGTGGTAGATGGAACATTCAGTACTTC. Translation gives CASSETGGRWNIQYF.

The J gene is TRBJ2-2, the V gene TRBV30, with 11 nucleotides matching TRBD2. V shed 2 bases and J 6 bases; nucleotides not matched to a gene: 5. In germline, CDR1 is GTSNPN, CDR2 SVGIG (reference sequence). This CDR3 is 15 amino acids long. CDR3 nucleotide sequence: TGTGCCTGGAGTCCTAGCGGGAGGCTCGCCGGGGAGCTGTTTTTT. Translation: CAWSPSGRLAGELFF.

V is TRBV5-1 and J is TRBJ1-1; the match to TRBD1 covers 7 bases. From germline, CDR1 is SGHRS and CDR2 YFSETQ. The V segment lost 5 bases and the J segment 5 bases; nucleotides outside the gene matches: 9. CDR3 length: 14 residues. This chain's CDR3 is CASSPAGGATEAFF. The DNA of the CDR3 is TGCGCCAGCAGTCCTGCAGGGGGGGCGACTGAAGCTTTCTTT.

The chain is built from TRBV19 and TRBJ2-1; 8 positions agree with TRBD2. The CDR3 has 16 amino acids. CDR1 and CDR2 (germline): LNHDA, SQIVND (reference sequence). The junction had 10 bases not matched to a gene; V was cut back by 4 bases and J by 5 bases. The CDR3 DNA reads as TGTGCCAGTAGTACCAGCGGGAGTCCCGCTAACAATGAGCAGTTCTTC. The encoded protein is CASSTSGSPANNEQFF.

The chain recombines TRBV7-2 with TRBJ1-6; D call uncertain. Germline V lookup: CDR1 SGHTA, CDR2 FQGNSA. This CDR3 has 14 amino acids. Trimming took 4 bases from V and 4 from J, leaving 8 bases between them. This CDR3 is CASSSEPYNSPLHF. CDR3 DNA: TGTGCCAGCAGCTCAGAGCCTTATAATTCACCCCTCCACTTT.

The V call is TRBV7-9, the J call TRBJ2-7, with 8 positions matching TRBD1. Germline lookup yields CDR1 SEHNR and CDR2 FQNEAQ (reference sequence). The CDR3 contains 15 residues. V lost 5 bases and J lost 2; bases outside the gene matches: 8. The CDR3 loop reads CASSPRGDRTYEQYF. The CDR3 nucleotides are TGTGCCAGCAGCCCGCGCGGGGACAGGACCTACGAGCAGTACTTC.

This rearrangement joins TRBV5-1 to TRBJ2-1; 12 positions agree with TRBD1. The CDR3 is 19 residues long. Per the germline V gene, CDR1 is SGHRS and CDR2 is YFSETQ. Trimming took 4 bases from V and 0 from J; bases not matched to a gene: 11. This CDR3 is CASSQLGTGGPGSYNEQFF. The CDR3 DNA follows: TGCGCCAGCAGCCAACTCGGGACAGGGGGCCCTGGCTCCTACAATGAGCAGTTCTTC.

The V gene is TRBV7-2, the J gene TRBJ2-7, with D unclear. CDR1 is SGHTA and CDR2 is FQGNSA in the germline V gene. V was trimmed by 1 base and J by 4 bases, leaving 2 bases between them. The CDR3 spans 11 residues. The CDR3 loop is CASSLEYEQYF. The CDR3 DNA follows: TGTGCCAGCAGCTTAGAGTACGAGCAGTACTTC.